The 19 T cell receptor beta chains given below trace back to one sample, sequenced in a study of vaccination effects on CD4 cells after COVID-19. Produced via immunoSEQ multiplex PCR; TCRdb's table is partial and in-frame only. The sample gives tens of thousands of clones, around two thirds of which show up once; 2% to 2.5% is in the top ten. These receptors lack a known antigen. With around ten days of culture completed, CD4+ T cells were isolated. Two-dose vaccination with either BNT162b2 or mRNA-1273 was given to the participants. The sequenced sample was CD4+ T cells from PBMCs cultured without peptide, obtained after COVID-19 vaccination. The receptor set was obtained from a human donor who received a COVID-19 vaccine.

The chain uses TRBV11-1 and TRBJ1-1; no firm D call. The CDR3 has 15 residues. The V gene lost 3 bases and the J gene lost 2 bases, with 13 bases spanning the gap. CDR1 and CDR2 from the germline V gene are SGHAT and FQDESV (reference sequence). The CDR3, as DNA: TGTGCCAGCAGCTTGGGGAGAGGTTATAACACTGAAGCTTTCTTT. This translates into CASSLGRGYNTEAFF.

The genes are TRBV10-2 and TRBJ1-4; 9 bases align to TRBD1. Germline values: CDR1 WSHSY, CDR2 SAAADI. V shed 8 bases, J shed 0 bases, and the junction held 7 bases outside the gene matches. The CDR3 contains 16 residues. The chain's CDR3 is CASVQDRGTTNEKLFF. The CDR3, as DNA: TGCGCCAGCGTACAGGACAGGGGAACAACTAATGAAAAACTGTTTTTT.

The chain employs TRBV2 and TRBJ2-3, with D tentatively TRBD2 (6 bases). This CDR3 has 11 amino acids. CDR1 is SNHLY and CDR2 is FYNNEI in the germline V gene. The V and J ends lost 8 bases and 4 bases respectively, with 7 bases between them. The CDR3 region is CASRLADTQYF. In DNA form, the CDR3 reads TGTGCCAGCCGACTAGCAGATACGCAGTATTTT. The full variable domain, with the rest looked up from reference TRBV2 and TRBJ2-3, is EPEVTQTPSHQVTQMGQEVILRCVPISNHLYFYWYRQILGQKVEFLVSFYNNEISEKSEIFDDQFSVERPDGSNFTLKIRSTKLEDSAMYFCASRLADTQYFGPGTRLTVL.

V usage is TRBV7-2 and J usage is TRBJ1-2; D gene ambiguous. Trimming stripped 5 bases from V and 0 bases from J, with 4 bases between. CDR1 and CDR2 from the germline V gene are SGHTA and FQGNSA. CDR3 length: 12 amino acids. In nucleotides, the CDR3 is TGTGCCAGCAGCCAATCTAACTATGGCTACACCTTC. It encodes CASSQSNYGYTF.

The V gene is TRBV18, the J gene TRBJ2-1; 8 nucleotides match TRBD2. Germline V gene data show CDR1 as KGHSH and CDR2 as LQKENI. There are 15 residues in the CDR3. V dropped 2 bases and J dropped 2; count of bases not matched to a gene: 2. The CDR3 nucleotides are TGTGCCAGCTCACCAAACGGGGGGGCCTACAATGAGCAGTTCTTC. Protein: CASSPNGGAYNEQFF. Full variable domain (outside the CDR3, taken from reference TRBV18 and TRBJ2-1): NAGVMQNPRHLVRRRGQEARLRCSPMKGHSHVYWYRQLPEEGLKFMVYLQKENIIDESGMPKERFSAEFPKEGPSILRIQQVVRGDSAAYFCASSPNGGAYNEQFFGPGTRLTVL.

The V call is TRBV7-3, the J call TRBJ2-3; 10 nucleotides match TRBD1. The CDR3 has 14 residues. J lost 4 bases, V lost 4 bases, and 2 bases had no gene match. The germline V gene encodes CDR1 SGHTA and CDR2 FQGTGA. The CDR3: CASSSGQGADTQYF. CDR3 DNA: TGTGCCAGCAGCTCCGGACAGGGGGCAGATACGCAGTATTTT.

J is TRBJ2-7 and V is TRBV5-5, with D tentatively TRBD1 (5 bases). CDR1 is SGHKS and CDR2 is YYEKEE in the germline V gene (reference sequence). V was cut by 0 bases and J by 0 bases, with 10 bases left in between. The CDR3 has 15 amino acids. In DNA form, the CDR3 reads TGTGCCAGCAGCTTGGGAATAGGGGTCTCCTACGAGCAGTACGTC. Translated: CASSLGIGVSYEQYV.

This CDR3 reads CASLPQGTGANVLTF. In DNA, the CDR3 is TGTGCCAGTCTTCCTCAGGGGACTGGGGCCAACGTCCTGACTTTC. This chain connects TRBV19 to TRBJ2-6; D may be TRBD1 (6 bases). Per germline, CDR1 LNHDA and CDR2 SQIVND (reference sequence). This CDR3 spans 15 amino acids. The V gene lost 8 bases and the J gene lost 2 bases, with 13 bases spanning the gap.

This clone was found a few times. This chain connects TRBV5-1 to TRBJ1-5, with a possible D match to TRBD1 (6 bases). CDR1 SGHRS and CDR2 YFSETQ come from the germline V gene. V was shortened by 4 bases and J by 5 bases, with 19 bases between the two germline ends. This CDR3 is 16 amino acids long. In nucleotides, the CDR3 is TGCGCCAGCAGCGTCGGGACGGCTGAGGGGGATCAGCCCCAGCATTTT. Protein sequence: CASSVGTAEGDQPQHF.

This clone was picked up one time. This chain connects TRBV5-1 to TRBJ1-4; 7 nucleotides line up with TRBD1. The CDR3 is 17 amino acids. The germline CDR1 and CDR2 sequences are SGHRS and YFSETQ. Trimming at V came to 6 bases and at J to 0 bases, leaving 11 bases not matched to a gene. The CDR3 loop is CASTGGGQGATNEKLFF. Here the CDR3 DNA reads TGCGCCAGCACCGGAGGAGGGCAGGGGGCAACTAATGAAAAACTGTTTTTT.

The CDR3 nucleotides read TGTGCCACCAGCTTCCGGGGACAGGGGTTTCCTTTCTTT. The encoded protein is CATSFRGQGFPFF. The chain links TRBV15 to TRBJ1-1, with TRBD1 matching over 10 bases. With V trimmed by 5 bases and J by 12 bases, 9 bases remained unmatched. This CDR3 region has 13 residues. Looked up from germline, CDR1 is LNHNV and CDR2 is YYDKDF (reference sequence).

The chain uses TRBV19 and TRBJ2-5, with D perhaps assigned TRBD1 or TRBD2 (5 bases each). Trimming removed 1 base from V and 2 bases from J, with 11 bases in between. Germline lookup yields CDR1 LNHDA and CDR2 SQIVND (reference sequence). The CDR3 extends over 15 amino acids. The CDR3 nucleotides are TGTGCCAGTAGTATAGCCCGGGACCGGCAAGAGACCCAGTACTTC. Translated: CASSIARDRQETQYF.

This chain joins TRBV18 and TRBJ2-1; weak D call: TRBD1 (6 bases). Trimming removed 6 bases from V and 6 bases from J, with 18 bases in between. Germline V lookup: CDR1 KGHSH, CDR2 LQKENI. This CDR3 is built from 15 residues. For the CDR3, the DNA is TGTGCCAGCTCCTCGAACACAGGGATCGGCAATGAGCAGTTCTTC. Protein: CASSSNTGIGNEQFF.

The chain combines TRBV3-1 (or the pseudogene TRBV3-2) with TRBJ1-4; D may be TRBD1 (6 bases). V dropped 6 bases and J dropped 8 bases, with 19 bases sitting between them. Germline CDR1 is LGHDT and CDR2 is YNNKEL (reference sequence). The CDR3 runs to 15 residues. The CDR3: CASSRETGIREKLFF. The DNA for the CDR3 is TGTGCCAGCAGTCGGGAAACAGGGATACGCGAAAAACTGTTTTTT.

This clone was seen only a few times. The chain has TRBV7-3 and TRBJ2-2; 10 nucleotides align to TRBD2. The CDR3 is 17 amino acids. Germline CDR1 and CDR2: SGHTA and FQGTGA. The V and J ends lost 4 bases and 5 bases, in that order; junction bases with no gene match: 10. The CDR3 sequence is CASSSWASGGDTGELFF. The CDR3 nucleotides read TGTGCCAGCAGCTCTTGGGCTAGCGGGGGAGATACCGGGGAGCTGTTTTTT. Full variable domain (rest looked up from reference TRBV7-3 and TRBJ2-2): GAGVSQTPSNKVTEKGKYVELRCDPISGHTALYWYRQSLGQGPEFLIYFQGTGAADDSGLPNDRFFAVRPEGSVSTLKIQRTERGDSAVYLCASSSWASGGDTGELFFGEGSRLTVL.

This clone was observed once. The chain is built from TRBV7-3 and TRBJ1-4; D might be TRBD1 (5 bases). This CDR3 region has 15 residues. Between the trimmed V and J ends, which lost 2 bases and 4 bases, there was a span of 11 bases. CDR1 and CDR2 (germline): SGHTA, FQGTGA. Written as DNA, the CDR3 is TGTGCCAGCAGCTTACAGGGTCTCGGTAATGAAAAACTGTTTTTT. It codes for CASSLQGLGNEKLFF.

This clone was detected only once. This sequence joins TRBV2 and TRBJ2-1; 7 nucleotides align to TRBD1. V dropped 5 bases and J dropped 0; count of bases not matched to a gene: 4. The CDR3 totals 15 residues. The germline V gene has CDR1 SNHLY and CDR2 FYNNEI. CDR3 nucleotides: TGTGCCAGCAGTACAGGGGCGAACTCCTACAATGAGCAGTTCTTC. Its translation: CASSTGANSYNEQFF.

The table lists this clone with a few counts. The V and J genes are TRBV18 and TRBJ2-2; D tentatively reads TRBD1 or TRBD2 (5 bases each). The V end was cut by 3 bases, the J end by 8 bases, with 16 bases between. This CDR3 contains 15 residues. CDR1 is KGHSH, CDR2 LQKENI, per germline. In nucleotides, the CDR3 is TGTGCCAGCTCACCCCGGGACCCTAGCATTGGGGAGCTGTTTTTT. Translating it yields CASSPRDPSIGELFF.

This clone was detected only once. The chain joins TRBV5-1 to TRBJ1-3; D unclear. Per the germline V gene, CDR1 is SGHRS and CDR2 is YFSETQ. Trimming shortened V by 0 bases and J by 4 bases, and 11 bases separated the two germline ends. The CDR3 is 15 amino acids. CDR3 loop: CASSLGSGSGNTIYF. CDR3 bases: TGCGCCAGCAGCTTGGGGTCCGGATCGGGAAACACCATATATTTT.